The sequence of this T cell receptor beta chain was determined in a study of blood T cells in healthy people across ages. Combining a sample-barcoded 5' primer with a J-beta primer mix, a second PCR ran for about 7 to 12 cycles. TCRdb redid the calling of the 5' RACE reads with MiXCR, one entry per CDR3 protein. The sample has approximately 690,000 distinct CDR3 sequences, around 54% seen once; the top ten hold 30% to 45%. Trimming removed 3 bases from V and 12 bases from J; junction bases left unmatched: 10. The germline V gene has CDR1 MGHRA and CDR2 YSYEKL. CDR3 size: 13 residues. Per sample, a minimum of 6 million PBMCs were isolated.

The genes are TRBV4-1 and TRBJ1-1; 7 nucleotides align to TRBD1. What was sequenced was blood. The receptor was derived from a man in his sixties in good health. The CDR3 region is CASSHPATGMPFF. For the CDR3, the DNA is TGCGCCAGCAGCCACCCCGCGACAGGGATGCCTTTCTTT.